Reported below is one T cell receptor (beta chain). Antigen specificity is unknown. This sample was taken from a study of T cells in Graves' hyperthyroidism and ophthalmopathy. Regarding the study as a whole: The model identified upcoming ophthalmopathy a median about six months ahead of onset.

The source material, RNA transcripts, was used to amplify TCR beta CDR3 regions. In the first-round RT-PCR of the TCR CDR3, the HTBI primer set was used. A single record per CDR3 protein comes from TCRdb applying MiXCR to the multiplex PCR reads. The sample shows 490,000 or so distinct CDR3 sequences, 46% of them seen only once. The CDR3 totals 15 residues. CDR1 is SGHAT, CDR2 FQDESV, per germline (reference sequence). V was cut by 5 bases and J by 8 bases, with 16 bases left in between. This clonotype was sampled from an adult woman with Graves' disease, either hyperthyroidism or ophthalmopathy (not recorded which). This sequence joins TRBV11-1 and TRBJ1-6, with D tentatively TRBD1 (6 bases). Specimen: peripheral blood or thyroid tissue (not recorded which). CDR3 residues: CASSPTARGDSPLHF. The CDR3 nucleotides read TGTGCCAGCAGCCCGACGGCCAGGGGTGATTCACCCCTCCACTTT.